This is a list of T cell receptor beta chains from one sample in a study of shared clonotypes between healthy human individuals. Sequencing used immunoSEQ multiplex PCR; TCRdb keeps in-frame clones, though not all of them. The data contain around 940,000 clones, 60% to 85% of them seen just once; the ten biggest clones take up about 1.5%. Sequenced: memory CD4+ T cells sorted from blood. The receptors were gathered from a man between 18 and 35 years old in good health. The CDR3 runs from the conserved cysteine through the conserved F or W. The D gene is left open where the match is weak. The size entry is marked missing in some rows and otherwise reads once, few, many or a size class.

d_call	v_call	clone_size	j_call	cdr3_aa	cdr3_nt
.	TRBV18	.	TRBJ2-1	CASSPPLAIDEQFF	TGTGCCAGCTCACCACCCCTAGCTATAGATGAGCAGTTCTTC
.	TRBV5-4	.	TRBJ2-2	CASSLGAGAQNTGELFF	TGTGCCAGCAGCTTGGGCGCAGGGGCGCAGAACACCGGGGAGCTGTTTTTT
.	TRBV6-5	many	TRBJ2-6	CASSGSGANVLTF	TGTGCCAGCAGTGGGTCGGGGGCCAACGTCCTGACTTTC
TRBD2	TRBV5-1	.	TRBJ2-1	CASSIYAGGGYNEQFF	TGCGCCAGCAGCATCTACGCGGGGGGTGGATACAATGAGCAGTTCTTC
TRBD2	TRBV7-9	.	TRBJ2-4	CASSLTSGSLDIQYF	TGTGCCAGCAGCTTAACTAGCGGGAGCCTAGACATTCAGTACTTC
.	TRBV5-1	.	TRBJ2-7	CASSPGLADSYEQYF	TGCGCCAGCAGCCCCGGACTCGCGGACTCCTACGAGCAGTACTTC
.	TRBV7-9	.	TRBJ2-1	CASSLDPYSYNEQFF	TGTGCCAGCAGCTTAGACCCTTACTCCTACAATGAGCAGTTCTTC
.	TRBV2	.	TRBJ2-5	CASNRGGTQETQYF	TGTGCCAGCAACCGGGGCGGGACTCAAGAGACCCAGTACTTC
.	TRBV5-1	.	TRBJ1-2	CASSLARGESNGYTF	TGCGCCAGCAGCTTGGCCCGGGGCGAGTCTAATGGCTACACCTTC
TRBD1	TRBV7-6	.	TRBJ1-4	CASSLVPRPRGATNEKLFF	TGTGCCAGCAGCTTAGTCCCCCGTCCCAGGGGGGCAACTAATGAAAAACTGTTTTTT
TRBD2	TRBV12-5	.	TRBJ2-7	CASGLEGGISYEQYF	TGTGCTAGTGGTTTGGAGGGAGGGATCTCCTACGAGCAGTACTTC
TRBD2	TRBV5-1	.	TRBJ2-5	CASSSTSVETQYF	TGCGCCAGCAGCTCGACTAGCGTGGAGACCCAGTACTTC
.	TRBV5-1	many	TRBJ1-1	CASRKDRNTEAFF	TGCGCCAGCAGAAAGGACAGGAACACTGAAGCTTTCTTT
.	TRBV5-1	.	TRBJ1-6	CASSSSYPPGTNSPLHF	TGCGCCAGCAGCTCCTCCTACCCTCCTGGGACTAATTCACCCCTCCACTTT
.	TRBV7-2	once	TRBJ1-1	CASSSVQGYRTEAFF	TGTGCCAGCAGCTCGGTCCAGGGTTATCGGACTGAAGCTTTCTTT
TRBD1	TRBV30	.	TRBJ2-7	CAWSVKGGYGEQYF	TGTGCCTGGAGTGTAAAAGGGGGCTATGGCGAGCAGTACTTC
.	TRBV10-3	.	TRBJ2-7	CAISGGPSSYEQYF	TGTGCCATCAGTGGAGGGCCGAGCTCCTACGAGCAGTACTTC
.	TRBV4-1	once	TRBJ1-4	CASSQDLARVREKLFF	TGCGCCAGCAGCCAAGATCTCGCCAGGGTAAGGGAAAAACTGTTTTTT
.	TRBV5-5	.	TRBJ1-4	CASSLERTITAEKLFF	TGTGCCAGCAGCTTGGAACGGACTATTACGGCTGAAAAACTGTTTTTT
TRBD2	TRBV18	once	TRBJ2-5	CASSPTGGQETQYF	TGTGCCAGCTCACCAACGGGGGGCCAAGAGACCCAGTACTTC
.	TRBV5-1	few	TRBJ2-7	CASSDILVQSSYEQYF	TGCGCCAGCAGCGATATTCTGGTGCAAAGTTCCTACGAGCAGTACTTC
.	TRBV10-3	.	TRBJ1-4	CAIRATENEKLFF	TGTGCCATCAGGGCGACAGAGAATGAAAAACTGTTTTTT
.	TRBV19	.	TRBJ1-5	CASSYRVSNQPQHF	TGTGCCAGTAGTTACAGGGTTAGCAATCAGCCCCAGCATTTT
.	TRBV6-5	.	TRBJ2-6	CASSYGRGSGANVLTF	TGTGCCAGCAGTTATGGCAGGGGCTCTGGGGCCAACGTCCTGACTTTC
.	TRBV28	.	TRBJ2-1	CASSGENAYNEQFF	TGTGCCAGCAGCGGAGAAAATGCCTACAATGAGCAGTTCTTC
.	TRBV30	.	TRBJ2-2	CAWTGWGTTGELFF	TGTGCCTGGACAGGGTGGGGGACGACCGGGGAGCTGTTTTTT
.	TRBV2	.	TRBJ1-1	CASRGAMNTEAFF	TGTGCCAGCAGGGGGGCTATGAACACTGAAGCTTTCTTT
TRBD2	TRBV2	many	TRBJ2-7	CASSRGLAGAYEQYF	TGTGCCAGCAGTAGAGGACTAGCGGGAGCCTACGAGCAGTACTTC
.	TRBV9	.	TRBJ2-1	CASSVEGGPYNEQFF	TGTGCCAGCAGCGTAGAAGGGGGGCCCTACAATGAGCAGTTCTTC
.	TRBV6-1	.	TRBJ2-3	CASSASTTSTDTQYF	TGTGCCAGCAGTGCCTCTACAACTAGCACAGATACGCAGTATTTT
TRBD2	TRBV6-1	.	TRBJ2-5	CASSEMGLAGGTQETQYF	TGTGCCAGCAGTGAAATGGGACTAGCGGGGGGGACCCAAGAGACCCAGTACTTC
.	TRBV25-1	.	TRBJ2-7	CASSERASAYLREQYF	TGTGCCAGCAGTGAACGGGCATCTGCCTACTTGCGGGAGCAGTACTTC
.	TRBV5-6	.	TRBJ1-1	CASSPRGAVNTEAFF	TGTGCCAGCAGCCCCCGAGGGGCGGTGAACACTGAAGCTTTCTTT
.	TRBV9	.	TRBJ2-7	CASSTTGTPLAGEQYF	TGTGCCAGCAGCACCACCGGGACACCCTTAGCGGGCGAGCAGTACTTC
.	TRBV27	.	TRBJ1-2	CASSQGYGYTF	TGTGCCAGCAGCCAGGGCTATGGCTACACCTTC
TRBD1	TRBV30	few	TRBJ1-1	CAWTRQGNTEAFF	TGTGCCTGGACCAGACAGGGCAACACTGAAGCTTTCTTT
TRBD2	TRBV5-1	.	TRBJ2-3	CASSLARSGGADTQYF	TGCGCCAGCAGCTTGGCCCGGAGCGGGGGGGCAGATACGCAGTATTTT
.	TRBV4-1	.	TRBJ2-7	CASSPGEQQYF	TGCGCCAGCAGCCCCGGGGAACAGCAGTACTTC
.	TRBV29-1	.	TRBJ1-5	CSVEGGQFGPQHF	TGCAGCGTTGAAGGCGGACAGTTCGGGCCCCAGCATTTT